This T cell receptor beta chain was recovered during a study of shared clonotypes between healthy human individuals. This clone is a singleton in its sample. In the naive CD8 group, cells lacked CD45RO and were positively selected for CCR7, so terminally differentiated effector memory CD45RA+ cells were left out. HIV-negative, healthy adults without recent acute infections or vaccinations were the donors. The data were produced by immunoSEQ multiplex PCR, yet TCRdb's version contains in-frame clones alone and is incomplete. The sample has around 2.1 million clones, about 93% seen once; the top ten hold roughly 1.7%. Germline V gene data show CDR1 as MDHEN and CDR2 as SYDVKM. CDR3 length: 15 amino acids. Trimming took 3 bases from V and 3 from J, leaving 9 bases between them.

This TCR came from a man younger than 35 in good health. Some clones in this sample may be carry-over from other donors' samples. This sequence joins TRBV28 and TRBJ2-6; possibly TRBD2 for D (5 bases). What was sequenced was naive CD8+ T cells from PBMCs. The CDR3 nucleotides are TGTGCCAGCAGTTTCCCGGGGTATGGGGCCAACGTCCTGACTTTC. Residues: CASSFPGYGANVLTF. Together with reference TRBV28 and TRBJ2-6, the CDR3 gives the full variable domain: DVKVTQSSRYLVKRTGEKVFLECVQDMDHENMFWYRQDPGLGLRLIYFSYDVKMKEKGDIPEGYSVSREKKERFSLILESASTNQTSMYLCASSFPGYGANVLTFGAGSRLTVL.